Included here is one T cell receptor beta chain sequence, with context. Its matching antigen is unknown. As for time point: newly diagnosed GD, antithyroid drugs for less than 3 months. There was RNA extracted from PBMCs, and the TCR library was made from it. The sample belongs to a study of regulatory T cells in long-lasting Graves disease. Notes on the study in general: Under persistent disease, TRBV28, TRBJ1-2 and TRBJ2-5 were used preferentially. New patients shared 966 public clonotypes, fewer than the approximately 2,500 shared by persistent patients.

Combining iRepertoire HTBI primers with Arm-PCR of CDR3 regions, the authors built TCR beta libraries. As handled by the study authors: Identification of gene segments yielded more than 60 TRBV and 13 to 15 TRBJ across samples. MiXCR, run by TCRdb on the multiplex PCR reads, gives a single entry per CDR3 protein. The V and J calls were not made by the authors but by TCRdb's processing. The top ten hold 25% of the sample, which has roughly 560,000 distinct CDR3 sequences, roughly a sixth seen once. The CDR3 sequence is 14 residues long. Germline V CDR1 and CDR2: KGHSH, LQKENI. The germline V and J ends were trimmed by 3 bases and 0 bases, with 9 bases remaining between them. This same sample was also taken into another study, of T cells in Graves' hyperthyroidism and ophthalmopathy. Per that study: An initial round of RT-PCR targeting the TCR CDR3 relied on the HTBI primer set.

The sample here was peripheral blood mononuclear cells (PBMCs), taken at new diagnosis, from a patient treated with antithyroid drugs. This sequence was found in a middle-aged woman with Graves disease. This rearrangement joins TRBV18 to TRBJ2-7; D not certain. The CDR3 DNA reads as TGTGCCAGCTCACCTGGTATCAGCTCCTACGAGCAGTACTTC. It encodes CASSPGISSYEQYF.